This is a list of T cell receptor beta chains from one sample in a study of shared clonotypes between healthy human individuals. The protocol was immunoSEQ multiplex PCR, while the TCRdb copy is restricted to in-frame clones and leaves out a portion. The sample holds hundreds of thousands of clones, 60% to 85% seen once. The specimen sequenced was PBMCs. These receptors came from a woman between 40 and 55 years old in good health. Some clones in this sample may be carry-over from other donors' samples. Each CDR3 is given with its conserved first and last residue. The D gene is left open where the match is weak. Clone size, where shown, is once, few, many, or a class for clones that have expanded.

V gene	D gene	clone size	J gene	CDR3 DNA	CDR3 protein
TRBV28	NA	NA	TRBJ2-7	TGTGCCAGCAGTTTTTCGGGGGCCTACGAGCAGTACTTC	CASSFSGAYEQYF
TRBV15	NA	many	TRBJ1-1	TGTGCCACCAGCAAGGGATACACTGAAGCTTTCTTT	CATSKGYTEAFF
TRBV6-4	NA	NA	TRBJ2-1	TGTGCCAGCAGTGTCTCCCTGGGGTATGGTGAGCAGTTCTTC	CASSVSLGYGEQFF
TRBV9	NA	NA	TRBJ2-1	TGTGCCAGCAGCGTAGTGCCCACCTACAATGAGCAGTTCTTC	CASSVVPTYNEQFF
TRBV7-9	NA	NA	TRBJ1-1	TGTGCCAGCAGCTCCCCGAAGGAGATGAACACTGAAGCTTTCTTT	CASSSPKEMNTEAFF
TRBV7-3	TRBD2	NA	TRBJ2-3	TGTGCCAGCAGCTCTGGACTAGCGGGATCCACAGATACGCAGTATTTT	CASSSGLAGSTDTQYF
TRBV5-1	NA	NA	TRBJ2-7	TGCGCCAGCAGCTACACAGGCATACTCTCCTACGAGCAGTACTTC	CASSYTGILSYEQYF
TRBV4-3	TRBD2	once	TRBJ2-3	TGCGCCAGCAGCCAAGATGGTCCACTAGCGGGAGTTATAGATACGCAGTATTTT	CASSQDGPLAGVIDTQYF
TRBV5-5	NA	NA	TRBJ2-7	TGTGCCAGCAGCATGGGGGGCGGTTACGAGCAGTACTTC	CASSMGGGYEQYF
TRBV28	TRBD1	NA	TRBJ1-3	TGTGCCAGCAGTTTATGGGACAGGGGGTTTTCTGGAAACACCATATATTTT	CASSLWDRGFSGNTIYF
TRBV20-1	NA	NA	TRBJ2-7	TGCAGTGGTGTTACGACCTACGAGCAGTACTTC	CSGVTTYEQYF
TRBV2	NA	NA	TRBJ1-5	TGTGCCAGCAGTGAACTTCGGGACGGCATTGGGCCCCAGCATTTT	CASSELRDGIGPQHF
TRBV20-1	NA	NA	TRBJ2-1	TGCAGTGCCATAGGTAATGAGCAGTTCTTC	CSAIGNEQFF
TRBV5-4	NA	once	TRBJ1-2	TGTGCCAGCAGGATACAGGGTGACTATGGCTACACCTTC	CASRIQGDYGYTF
TRBV14	TRBD2	NA	TRBJ2-7	TGTGCCAGCAGCCCTACTAGCCCCGCTAGCGGGAGGGCTTACGAGCAGTACTTC	CASSPTSPASGRAYEQYF
TRBV6-1	NA	NA	TRBJ2-7	TGTGCCAGCAGTGTGGAGGGTCTATTTGTGCAGTACTTC	CASSVEGLFVQYF
TRBV4-1	TRBD1	NA	TRBJ1-2	TGTGCCAGCAGCGCCGGGACAGTCTATGGCTACACCTTC	CASSAGTVYGYTF
TRBV4-1	TRBD1	once	TRBJ2-5	TGCGCCAGCAGCCAAGGTATCACGGGACAGGGGGTGGAGACCCAGTACTTC	CASSQGITGQGVETQYF
TRBV5-4	TRBD1	few	TRBJ1-1	TGTGCCAGCAGCCCGGGGAGACAGGGGATGAACACTGAAGCTTTCTTT	CASSPGRQGMNTEAFF
TRBV7-7	NA	NA	TRBJ2-2	TGTGCCAGCAGCTTAGCGTTGCAGACCGGGGAGCTGTTTTTT	CASSLALQTGELFF
TRBV28	NA	few	TRBJ1-5	TGTGCCAGCAGTTTATACGGGCCAAAAAGCAATCAGCCCCAGCATTTT	CASSLYGPKSNQPQHF
TRBV7-3	NA	NA	TRBJ2-6	TGTGCCAGCAGCTCCACAGGTGGGGCCAACGTCCTGACTTTC	CASSSTGGANVLTF
TRBV10-3	TRBD1	NA	TRBJ1-4	TGTGCCATCAGTGAACCCGACAGGGGAGAACGGAATGAAAAACTGTTTTTT	CAISEPDRGERNEKLFF
TRBV11-2	TRBD1	NA	TRBJ2-7	TGTGCCAGCACCCGGGACAGCTACTACGAGCAGTACTTC	CASTRDSYYEQYF
TRBV7-7	TRBD2	NA	TRBJ2-5	TGTGCCGCGGGAGTAGCGGAACAAGAGACCCAGTACTTC	CAAGVAEQETQYF
TRBV9	TRBD1	NA	TRBJ2-7	TGTGCCAGCAGCGCCGGGACAGGCAGCTCCTACGAGCAGTACTTC	CASSAGTGSSYEQYF
TRBV6-1	TRBD2	once	TRBJ2-3	TGTGCCAGCAGGCTTAGCGGGATTATGCAGTATTTT	CASRLSGIMQYF
TRBV27	NA	NA	TRBJ2-1	TGTGCCAGCTCCATGGCGGGCAATGAGCAGTTCTTC	CASSMAGNEQFF
TRBV11-1	NA	NA	TRBJ2-1	TGTGCCAGCAGCCCCCGAAGGGCGTCGGAGCAGTTCTTC	CASSPRRASEQFF
TRBV28	NA	once	TRBJ2-6	TGTGCCAGCAGTTGGGGGTCGGGGGCCAACGTCCTGACTTTC	CASSWGSGANVLTF
TRBV12-5	TRBD2	NA	TRBJ2-5	TGTGCTAGTAGTCCTTGGGTGTGGCCGGGGGGGACCCAGTACTTC	CASSPWVWPGGTQYF
TRBV4-3	TRBD1	NA	TRBJ1-4	TGCGCCAGCAGCCAGAGACCGGGACAGGGAGGCGAAAAACTGTTTTTT	CASSQRPGQGGEKLFF
TRBV30	NA	NA	TRBJ1-1	TGTGCCTGGAGCCCCGAAACCGCTTTCTTT	CAWSPETAFF
TRBV29-1	TRBD1	NA	TRBJ2-2	TGCAGCGTGAAGGGGACAGCGAACACCGGGGAGCTGTTTTTT	CSVKGTANTGELFF
TRBV29-1	NA	NA	TRBJ2-1	TGCAGCGTTGGAACTCACAATGAGCAGTTCTTC	CSVGTHNEQFF
TRBV20-1	NA	NA	TRBJ2-1	TGCAGTGCTTGGACTGATCTCGAGCAGTTCTTC	CSAWTDLEQFF
TRBV28	NA	NA	TRBJ1-1	TGTGCCAGCAGTTCTTACCCGGTATCGCCTGAAGCTTTCTTT	CASSSYPVSPEAFF
TRBV14	TRBD1	NA	TRBJ2-1	TGTGCCAGCAGCCAAGCAGGGGGACCTTACAATGAGCAGTTCTTC	CASSQAGGPYNEQFF
TRBV14	TRBD2	NA	TRBJ2-7	TGTGCCAGCAGCTATATAGCGGGAACCTACGAGCAGTACTTC	CASSYIAGTYEQYF
TRBV11-1	TRBD2	NA	TRBJ2-2	TGTGCCAGCAGCTTGGGGGGAGAAAAGGGAGGGCCGAGCACCGGGGAGCTGTTTTTT	CASSLGGEKGGPSTGELFF
TRBV7-8	TRBD2	NA	TRBJ2-3	TGTGCCAGCAGCTCCTGGGCTAGCGGCAGCACAGATACGCAGTATTTT	CASSSWASGSTDTQYF
TRBV7-9	NA	NA	TRBJ2-7	TGTGCCACCAAAGACCCCGAGGGGAACTTCTGCGAGCAGTACTTC	CATKDPEGNFCEQYF
TRBV11-3	TRBD2	once	TRBJ2-7	TGTGCCAGCAGCCATCGGGAGACTAGCGGGGAAACCTACGAGCAGTACTTC	CASSHRETSGETYEQYF
TRBV5-1	TRBD1	few	TRBJ1-1	TGCGCCAGCAGCCACCCTGACAGGGTCGGGGCTTTCTTT	CASSHPDRVGAFF
TRBV11-2	TRBD2	NA	TRBJ2-1	TGTGCCAGCAGCCCGCCCCGGGGCGGGAGCTTCATCGATGAGCAGTTCTTC	CASSPPRGGSFIDEQFF
TRBV5-6	NA	NA	TRBJ2-7	TGTGCCAGCAGCCTGTATGGGGAGCAGTACTTC	CASSLYGEQYF
TRBV28	TRBD1	once	TRBJ2-1	TGTGCCAGCAGTCGCCCGCCTAGACAGGGCTACAATGAGCAGTTCTTC	CASSRPPRQGYNEQFF
TRBV9	NA	NA	TRBJ2-5	TGTGCCAGCAGCGTAGATGGACAACTTGTGGAGACCCAGTACTTC	CASSVDGQLVETQYF
TRBV28	NA	few	TRBJ2-5	TGTGCCAGCAGTTCGTCTCGACGGGGCGGTGCAGAGACCCAGTACTTC	CASSSSRRGGAETQYF
TRBV10-2	NA	NA	TRBJ2-5	TGCGCCACCCGGGGTCCGCTCGTCAGGGAGACCCAGTACTTC	CATRGPLVRETQYF
TRBV28	NA	few	TRBJ1-2	TGTGCCAGCAGTTTAACGGCAGACTATGGCTACACCTTC	CASSLTADYGYTF
TRBV7-8	NA	NA	TRBJ1-5	TGTGCCAGCAGCATGTACGGGGCGCAGGTCAATCAGCCCCAGCATTTT	CASSMYGAQVNQPQHF
TRBV6-1	NA	NA	TRBJ1-4	TGTGCCAGCAGTGAGACCCCGCAGGATGGGCTGTTTTTT	CASSETPQDGLFF
TRBV4-2	NA	NA	TRBJ1-5	TGTGCCAGCAGCGACTTGGGGCAGGGCCCCTGGGGCAATCAGCCCCAGCATTTT	CASSDLGQGPWGNQPQHF
TRBV2	NA	NA	TRBJ1-2	TGTGCCTGGGCCTATGGCTACACCTTC	CAWAYGYTF
TRBV5-1	NA	NA	TRBJ2-5	TGCGCCAGCAGTTCGGCCGGGGGCGCCGAGACCCAGTACTTC	CASSSAGGAETQYF
TRBV7-9	NA	NA	TRBJ2-7	TGTGCCAGCGCAATGGGACGTTCCTCCTACGAGCAGTACTTC	CASAMGRSSYEQYF
TRBV2	NA	NA	TRBJ1-1	TGTGCCAGCACGGATACGGGACTTATGAACACCGAAGCTTTCTTT	CASTDTGLMNTEAFF